This T cell receptor beta chain was obtained from a study of blood T cell repertoires in COVID-19. Study-level background: Acute-phase and convalescent COVID-19 samples originated in the United States, Italy and Spain. T cells, B-cell-depleted T cells, or PBMCs supplied cDNA or gDNA.

How the authors handled the data: Reference gene primer amplification in the assay estimated nucleated cell counts. Some clones are missing from TCRdb's copy, which holds only in-frame ones; the method was immunoSEQ multiplex PCR. The V and J calls and clone size come from that table; D and trimming were worked out from the DNA. The profile covers some 120,000 clones, with more than 70% appearing a single time and roughly 1.4% taken by the ten largest. This TCR came from a human donor in a cohort sampled during active COVID-19. The sample consisted of peripheral blood.

DNA of the CDR3: TGTGCCAGCAGTTCCATCAACTTGGATACGCAGTATTTT. It translates to CASSSINLDTQYF. This chain connects TRBV27 to TRBJ2-3, with unresolved D. The CDR3 contains 13 residues. V shed 4 bases and J shed 6 bases, with 11 bases lying between them. The V gene's germline CDR1 is MNHEY and CDR2 SMNVEV (reference sequence).